This T cell receptor beta chain originates from a study of PD-1 blockade in classical Hodgkin lymphoma. Worth noting for this clone: The antigen remains unidentified.

Study-wide results and caveats: Compared with healthy donors, newly diagnosed patients reportedly showed lower baseline TCR diversity. Possibly reflecting disease activity or prior therapy, repertoire differences have causes that remain undefined.

This table comes from immunoSEQ multiplex PCR, and its TCRdb copy is limited to in-frame clones, with some not included. The table shows some 28,000 clones, with roughly nine tenths occurring only once. Time point reported: newly diagnosed, previously untreated cHL patient sample. PBMCs from untreated, newly diagnosed classical Hodgkin lymphoma were comparison samples. The CDR3 has 16 amino acids. CDR1 and CDR2 from the germline V gene are KGHSH and LQKENI. After removal of 5 bases from V and 0 bases from J, the junction contained 9 bases not matched to a gene. This clonotype was obtained from a human donor with classical Hodgkin lymphoma. J is TRBJ1-1 and V is TRBV18; 7 bases match TRBD1. The sequenced sample was peripheral blood mononuclear cells (PBMCs). The CDR3 DNA is TGTGCCAGCTCAGAAACAGGGGTTCCCATGAACACTGAAGCTTTCTTT. Translating it yields CASSETGVPMNTEAFF. Looking up the rest from reference TRBV18 and TRBJ1-1 gives the full variable domain: NAGVMQNPRHLVRRRGQEARLRCSPMKGHSHVYWYRQLPEEGLKFMVYLQKENIIDESGMPKERFSAEFPKEGPSILRIQQVVRGDSAAYFCASSETGVPMNTEAFFGQGTRLTVV.